Presented here are 11 T cell receptor beta chains from one specimen sequenced in a study of T cell responses to AZD1222 COVID-19 vaccine. Profiled with immunoSEQ multiplex PCR; TCRdb holds only in-frame clones, not every one. Counted here are more than 110,000 clones, just under 95% occurring once; the ten biggest clones make up around 5.1%. Source: peripheral blood, taken on day 0 of AZD1222 vaccination. These receptors all come from an adult in good health.

J is TRBJ1-5 and V is TRBV19, with a weak D call TRBD1 (5 bases). The CDR3 contains 18 residues. Germline V gives CDR1 LNHDA, CDR2 SQIVND (reference sequence). The V end lost 6 bases, the J end lost 0 bases, and 21 bases lay between the germline ends. The CDR3 DNA follows: TGTGCCAGTAGCGTTACGGGAACCCGGGGACGTAGCAATCAGCCCCAGCATTTT. Amino acid sequence: CASSVTGTRGRSNQPQHF.

Only one count was recorded for this clone. The chain links TRBV7-2 to TRBJ2-7; 7 nucleotides line up with TRBD1. V trimming: 1 base; J trimming: 2 bases; junction bases outside the gene matches: 5. The CDR3 extends over 15 amino acids. Germline V gene lookup returns CDR1 SGHTA and CDR2 FQGNSA. The chain's CDR3 is CASSLGQGITYEQYF. Written as DNA, the CDR3 is TGTGCCAGCAGCTTAGGACAGGGTATAACCTACGAGCAGTACTTC.

The chain has TRBV5-4 and TRBJ2-7; TRBD2 matches 11 bases. With V trimmed by 1 base and J by 0 bases, 9 bases remained unmatched. CDR1 SGHNT and CDR2 YYREEE come from the germline V gene (reference sequence). There are 18 residues in the CDR3. CDR3 sequence (DNA): TGTGCCAGCAGCTTGCGACTAGCGGGGTACACTGGCTCCTACGAGCAGTACTTC. This gives the protein CASSLRLAGYTGSYEQYF. Based on the CDR3 plus reference TRBV5-4 and TRBJ2-7, the full variable domain is ETGVTQSPTHLIKTRGQQVTLRCSSQSGHNTVSWYQQALGQGPQFIFQYYREEENGRGNFPPRFSGLQFPNYSSELNVNALELDDSALYLCASSLRLAGYTGSYEQYFGPGTRLTVT.

The chain combines TRBV10-2 with TRBJ2-5, with D possibly being TRBD1 or TRBD2 (5 bases each). The CDR3 extends over 15 amino acids. The V end lost 7 bases, the J end lost 3 bases, and 18 bases lay between the germline ends. Germline lookup yields CDR1 WSHSY and CDR2 SAAADI. The CDR3 bases are TGCGCCAGCAAGGGTAGCGCACTAGGGGAAGAGACCCAGTACTTC. It yields the protein CASKGSALGEETQYF.

CDR3 protein: CASSQSPAAGSYNEQFF. CDR3 DNA: TGCGCCAGCAGCCAATCCCCCGCGGCGGGATCCTACAATGAGCAGTTCTTC. The rearrangement joins TRBV4-1 to TRBJ2-1, with D possibly TRBD2 on 6 matching bases. Deletions cut 2 bases from V and 1 base from J, with 15 bases between. There are 17 residues in the CDR3. Germline V CDR1 and CDR2: MGHRA, YSYEKL.

The genes are TRBV13 and TRBJ1-3, with D unresolved. The V and J ends lost 0 bases and 2 bases respectively, with 14 bases between them. The CDR3 runs 17 residues. Germline assignment: CDR1 PRHDT and CDR2 FYEKMQ (reference sequence). CDR3 sequence (DNA): TGTGCCAGCAGCTTAGGCGGGCTCCCCCAGCCTGGAAACACCATATATTTT. It encodes CASSLGGLPQPGNTIYF.

V usage is TRBV4-1 and J usage is TRBJ2-3, with D perhaps being TRBD1 or TRBD2 (5 bases each). V lost 0 bases to trimming and J lost 2 bases, with 9 bases between them. The CDR3 length is 15 residues. Germline CDR1 is MGHRA and CDR2 is YSYEKL. The CDR3 coding sequence is TGCGCCAGCAGCCAAGAAGTGGGGGTCACAGATACGCAGTATTTT. Translated, it gives CASSQEVGVTDTQYF.

The chain is built from TRBV25-1 and TRBJ1-2; tentative D call: TRBD1 (5 bases). Per germline, CDR1 MGHDK and CDR2 SYGVNS. CDR3 length equals 13 residues. Trimming removed 3 bases at V and 1 base at J, with 6 bases between. The CDR3 sequence: CASSDDSNYGYTF. CDR3 bases: TGTGCCAGCAGTGATGACAGTAACTATGGCTACACCTTC.

The chain combines TRBV6-4 with TRBJ2-2; the D gene is possibly TRBD1 (6 bases). CDR3 size: 13 residues. CDR1 is MRHNA and CDR2 is SNTAGT in the germline V gene. V was shortened by 4 bases and J by 3 bases, with 6 bases between the two germline ends. The DNA for the CDR3 is TGTGCCAGCAGTGCAGGGGACACCGGGGAGCTGTTTTTT. This codes for CASSAGDTGELFF.

The chain is built from TRBV27 and TRBJ1-1, with unresolved D. Per germline, CDR1 MNHEY and CDR2 SMNVEV (reference sequence). V was pared by 2 bases and J by 1 base, with 11 bases between. This CDR3 comprises 15 residues. This CDR3 reads CASSLRAVGNTEAFF. DNA of the CDR3: TGTGCCAGCAGTTTACGGGCTGTGGGGAACACTGAAGCTTTCTTT.

The CDR3 sequence: CASSPSTYNEQFF. CDR3 in DNA: TGTGCCAGCAGCCCCTCTACCTACAATGAGCAGTTCTTC. The J gene is TRBJ2-1, the V gene TRBV11-3; no reliable D call. Germline-derived CDR1 and CDR2 are SGHNT and YENEEA. V shed 5 bases and J shed 2 bases, with 7 bases lying between them. The length of the CDR3 is 13 residues.